The 7 T cell receptor beta chains below were found in one sample sequenced in a study of blood T cell repertoires in COVID-19. Libraries were prepared by immunoSEQ multiplex PCR; TCRdb keeps only in-frame clonotypes and omits some of them. This sample has under 200,000 clones, with more than 70% found just once. The sample taken for sequencing was peripheral blood. These receptors were taken from a man aged 40-49 years with active or convalescent COVID-19.

The chain employs TRBV19 and TRBJ2-7; TRBD1 is a possible D gene (5 bases). V lost 2 bases to trimming and J lost 4 bases, with 21 bases between them. The germline gives CDR1 LNHDA, CDR2 SQIVND (reference sequence). The CDR3 is made up of 17 amino acids. The CDR3 sequence is CASSIRGLDQFTYEQYF. DNA of the CDR3: TGTGCCAGTAGTATAAGGGGTCTAGATCAGTTTACGTACGAGCAGTACTTC.

The V and J genes are TRBV7-2 and TRBJ2-1; no definite D call. V dropped 4 bases and J dropped 8 bases, with 6 bases sitting between them. This CDR3 has 11 residues. CDR1 SGHTA and CDR2 FQGNSA come from the germline V gene. The CDR3 DNA is TGTGCCAGCAGCTCTATAGATGAGCAGTTCTTC. Protein product: CASSSIDEQFF.

This clone was detected only once. The rearrangement uses TRBV30 and TRBJ1-4; D remains ambiguous. Germline V gene data show CDR1 as GTSNPN and CDR2 as SVGIG (reference sequence). The V gene lost 2 bases and the J gene lost 0 bases, with 10 bases spanning the gap. The CDR3 loop spans 15 amino acids. In nucleotides, the CDR3 is TGTGCCTGGAGTCTCAACTTTCCAACTAATGAAAAACTGTTTTTT. Its translation is CAWSLNFPTNEKLFF. The full variable domain, with the rest looked up from reference TRBV30 and TRBJ1-4, is SQTIHQWPATLVQPVGSPLSLECTVEGTSNPNLYWYRQAAGRGLQLLFYSVGIGQISSEVPQNLSASRPQDRQFILSSKKLLLSDSGFYLCAWSLNFPTNEKLFFGSGTQLSVL.

This clone was observed once. The rearrangement links TRBV29-1 to TRBJ1-2; 7 bases are shared with TRBD1. The length of the CDR3 is 13 residues. CDR1 SQVTM and CDR2 ANQGSEA come from the germline V gene. V gave up 6 bases and J gave up 0 bases; unmatched junction bases: 4. In DNA, the CDR3 is TGCAGCGTAAGGGGGACAGCTAACTATGGCTACACCTTC. Its translation is CSVRGTANYGYTF.

V gene TRBV29-1 combines with J gene TRBJ2-5; 12 bases agree with TRBD2. V dropped 8 bases and J dropped 7; count of bases not matched to a gene: 2. The CDR3 is made up of 11 amino acids. Germline V gene data show CDR1 as SQVTM and CDR2 as ANQGSEA. CDR3 coding DNA: TGCAGCACGACTAGCGGGGGGACCCAGTACTTC. Translating gives CSTTSGGTQYF.

The J gene is TRBJ2-5, the V gene TRBV7-9; no reliable D call. CDR1 is SEHNR and CDR2 is FQNEAQ in the germline V gene (reference sequence). V shed 1 base and J shed 1 base, with 19 bases lying between them. CDR3 length: 18 residues. CDR3 region: CASSLGLAAPRPQETQYF. Here the CDR3 DNA reads TGTGCCAGCAGCTTAGGTTTAGCAGCCCCACGTCCCCAAGAGACCCAGTACTTC.

The rearrangement links TRBV5-1 to TRBJ1-1; the match to TRBD1 covers 7 bases. Per the germline V gene, CDR1 is SGHRS and CDR2 is YFSETQ. CDR3 size: 15 residues. V was pared by 2 bases and J by 3 bases, with 7 bases of the junction left unmatched. The CDR3 spells CASSLQGRGDTEAFF. In DNA, the CDR3 is TGCGCCAGCAGCTTACAGGGGCGGGGGGACACTGAAGCTTTCTTT.